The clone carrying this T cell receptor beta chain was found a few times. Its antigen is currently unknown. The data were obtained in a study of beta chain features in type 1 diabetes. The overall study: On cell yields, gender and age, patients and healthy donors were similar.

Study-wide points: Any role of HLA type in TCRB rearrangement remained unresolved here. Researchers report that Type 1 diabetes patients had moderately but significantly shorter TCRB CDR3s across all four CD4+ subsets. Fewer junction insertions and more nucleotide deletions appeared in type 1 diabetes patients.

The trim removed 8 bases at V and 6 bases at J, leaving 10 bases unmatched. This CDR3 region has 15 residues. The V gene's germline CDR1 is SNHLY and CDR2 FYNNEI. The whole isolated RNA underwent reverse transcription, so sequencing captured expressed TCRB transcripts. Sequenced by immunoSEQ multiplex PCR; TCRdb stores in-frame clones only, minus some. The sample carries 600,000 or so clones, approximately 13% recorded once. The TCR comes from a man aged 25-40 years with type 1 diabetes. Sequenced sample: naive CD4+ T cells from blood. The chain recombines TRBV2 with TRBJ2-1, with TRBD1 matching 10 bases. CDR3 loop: CASSEKGQGVNEQFF. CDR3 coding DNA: TGTGCCAGCTCCGAAAAAGGACAGGGGGTCAATGAGCAGTTCTTC.